Below are 19 T cell receptor beta chains sequenced from a single sample in a study of T cell responses to AZD1222 COVID-19 vaccine. Libraries were prepared by immunoSEQ multiplex PCR; TCRdb keeps only in-frame clonotypes and omits some of them. The table lists 98,000 or so clones, roughly nine tenths of them singletons. This specimen was peripheral blood, taken on day 0 of MenACWY control vaccination. The source of these receptors is an adult in good health.

The rearrangement uses TRBV7-9 and TRBJ1-2; TRBD1 aligns across 9 bases. Per the germline V gene, CDR1 is SEHNR and CDR2 is FQNEAQ (reference sequence). The ends lost 6 bases at V and 2 bases at J; junction bases unmatched: 7. The CDR3 extends over 15 amino acids. CDR3: CASSFRQGENYGYTF. The CDR3 DNA sequence: TGTGCCAGCAGTTTTAGACAGGGGGAAAACTATGGCTACACCTTC.

The chain links TRBV5-4 to TRBJ2-3; maybe TRBD1 (6 bases). V shed 4 bases and J shed 4 bases, with 16 bases lying between them. Germline V lookup: CDR1 SGHNT, CDR2 YYREEE (reference sequence). CDR3 length equals 15 residues. CDR3 sequence: CASSPLGAGPDTQYF. Here the CDR3 DNA reads TGTGCCAGCAGCCCGCTGGGGGCAGGTCCAGATACGCAGTATTTT.

This clone was picked up one time. This chain connects TRBV5-1 to TRBJ1-1; no reliable D call. CDR1 SGHRS and CDR2 YFSETQ come from the germline V gene. V shed 5 bases and J shed 1 base, with 9 bases lying between them. CDR3 length: 13 amino acids. In DNA, the CDR3 is TGCGCCAGCAGGTCTAATGGGAACACTGAAGCTTTCTTT. Protein: CASRSNGNTEAFF.

The V and J genes are TRBV6-5 and TRBJ2-7; weak D call: TRBD2 (5 bases). The CDR3 runs to 12 residues. Trimming pared 8 bases from V and 2 bases from J, leaving 10 bases between. The germline gives CDR1 MNHEY, CDR2 SVGAGI. The CDR3 nucleotides are TGTGCCAGCGCCTCTAGCACCTACGAGCAGTACTTC. Translating gives CASASSTYEQYF.

J is TRBJ1-2 and V is TRBV29-1, with D perhaps TRBD1 (5 bases). This CDR3 has 11 residues. Looked up from germline, CDR1 is SQVTM and CDR2 is ANQGSEA. V lost 4 bases to trimming and J lost 8 bases, with 11 bases between them. Written as DNA, the CDR3 is TGCAGCGTTGGAGGGGCGAGAGGCTACACCTTC. It codes for CSVGGARGYTF.

V usage is TRBV5-1 and J usage is TRBJ1-2, with 8 bases aligning to TRBD1. Germline V gives CDR1 SGHRS, CDR2 YFSETQ. V shed 0 bases, J shed 4 bases, and the junction held 2 bases outside the gene matches. The length of the CDR3 is 14 residues. The CDR3 protein is CASSLGQGAYGYTF. CDR3 nucleotides: TGCGCCAGCAGCTTGGGGCAGGGGGCCTATGGCTACACCTTC.

The genes are TRBV30 and TRBJ1-6; 8 positions agree with TRBD1. The CDR3 loop spans 12 amino acids. In germline, CDR1 is GTSNPN, CDR2 SVGIG (reference sequence). The V gene end was trimmed by 5 bases and the J gene end by 9 bases; junction bases not matched to a gene: 3. In nucleotides, the CDR3 is TGTGCCTGGGACAGGGGATCTTCACCCCTCCACTTT. Protein product: CAWDRGSSPLHF.

The chain uses TRBV18 and TRBJ2-1, with TRBD1 matching 9 bases. With 6 bases clipped from V and 1 base from J, the junction kept 10 bases outside the gene matches. The CDR3 totals 17 residues. CDR1 is KGHSH and CDR2 is LQKENI in the germline V gene. The CDR3 loop reads CASSPAGGTGSYNEQFF. The CDR3 region has the DNA TGTGCCAGCTCCCCTGCCGGGGGGACAGGGTCCTACAATGAGCAGTTCTTC.

The chain employs TRBV11-2 and TRBJ1-6; 10 positions agree with TRBD1. This CDR3 has 16 residues. After removal of 4 bases from V and 10 bases from J, the junction contained 10 bases not matched to a gene. From germline, CDR1 is SGHAT and CDR2 FQNNGV. The CDR3 coding sequence is TGTGCCAGCAGCTCTAGAGGGACAGGGGTTGGATCACCCCTCCACTTT. Translation gives CASSSRGTGVGSPLHF.

The V and J genes are TRBV18 and TRBJ1-2, with D possibly matching TRBD1 (6 bases). The CDR3 runs to 17 residues. Trimming shortened V by 4 bases and J by 2 bases, and 20 bases separated the two germline ends. Germline assignment: CDR1 KGHSH and CDR2 LQKENI. The CDR3 bases are TGTGCCAGCTCACTTCCGCCAAACAGGGATAAAAACTATGGCTACACCTTC. Translation: CASSLPPNRDKNYGYTF.

A word on this clone: One end of the junction is discordant with germline, which a read error may explain. The rearrangement links TRBV7-7 to TRBJ1-4, with 9 bases that match TRBD1. Germline CDR1 and CDR2: SSHAT and FNYEAQ (reference sequence). The CDR3 is 17 residues long. CDR3 protein: CASSSFRDRVSGEKLFF. DNA of the CDR3: TGTGCTAGCAGCTCATTCCGGGACAGGGTATCGGGTGAAAAACTGTTTTTT.

The chain couples TRBV27 to TRBJ2-7, with D perhaps TRBD2 (6 bases). With 3 bases removed from V and 0 bases from J, the gap between germline ends came to 9 bases. Germline V gives CDR1 MNHEY, CDR2 SMNVEV (reference sequence). This CDR3 is built from 14 residues. The CDR3 spells CASSLVGSSYEQYF. DNA of the CDR3: TGTGCCAGCAGTTTGGTCGGGAGCTCCTACGAGCAGTACTTC.

J is TRBJ1-6 and V is TRBV10-3; D is possibly TRBD1 (5 bases). V was cut by 0 bases and J by 7 bases, with 10 bases left in between. The CDR3 is made up of 15 amino acids. Germline values: CDR1 ENHRY, CDR2 SYGVKD. Written as DNA, the CDR3 is TGTGCCATCAGTGAGTCAGGGGCTGGGAATTCACCCCTCCACTTT. Translation gives CAISESGAGNSPLHF.

CDR3 loop: CASSLAPGTDTQYF. The CDR3 DNA sequence: TGTGCCAGCAGCTTAGCCCCCGGGACAGATACGCAGTATTTT. The chain is built from TRBV7-2 and TRBJ2-3, with unresolved D. The CDR3 length is 14 residues. In germline, CDR1 is SGHTA, CDR2 FQGNSA. V dropped 0 bases and J dropped 3 bases, with 7 bases sitting between them.

This clone came up a few times. The chain's CDR3 is CASANRDTEAFF. The CDR3 region has the DNA TGTGCCAGCGCCAACAGGGACACTGAAGCTTTCTTT. The gene calls are TRBV12-3 or TRBV12-4 and TRBJ1-1; D may be TRBD1 (6 bases). The V end was cut by 8 bases, the J end by 3 bases, with 10 bases between. CDR3 length equals 12 residues.

For this clone: Other nucleotide sequences in the sample specify the same CDR3. The chain couples TRBV10-3 to TRBJ2-2; the D is unclear. The ends were cut back, 2 bases at V and 5 bases at J, with 6 bases in the middle. Germline lookup yields CDR1 ENHRY and CDR2 SYGVKD. CDR3 length: 13 amino acids. Here the CDR3 reads CAISETGTGELFF. The CDR3 region has the DNA TGTGCCATCAGTGAGACCGGAACCGGGGAGCTGTTTTTT.

This clone was recorded a few times. This sequence joins TRBV7-9 and TRBJ2-3; TRBD2 agrees at 7 bases. The CDR3 runs to 12 residues. Germline CDR1 SEHNR, CDR2 FQNEAQ (reference sequence). The CDR3 region has the DNA TGTGCAGGGAGGGGACGCGGAGATACGCAGTATTTT. Protein product: CAGRGRGDTQYF.

In this sample, this clone turned up once. V and J are TRBV6-5 and TRBJ1-1, with a weak D call TRBD1 (6 bases). V dropped 2 bases and J dropped 1 base, with 11 bases sitting between them. CDR1 is MNHEY, CDR2 SVGAGI, per germline. The CDR3 totals 15 residues. The CDR3 DNA sequence: TGTGCCAGCAGTTACGTGGACAGTTCGAACACTGAAGCTTTCTTT. It translates to CASSYVDSSNTEAFF.

V and J are TRBV2 and TRBJ1-1; D is perhaps TRBD1 (6 bases). CDR3 length: 13 residues. Germline CDR1 is SNHLY and CDR2 is FYNNEI. With 9 bases removed from V and 3 bases from J, the gap between germline ends came to 14 bases. The chain's CDR3 is CASAWGPDTEAFF. In DNA form, the CDR3 reads TGTGCCAGTGCCTGGGGGCCGGACACTGAAGCTTTCTTT.